The 9 T cell receptor beta chains given below trace back to one sample, sequenced in a study of T cell repertoires in cytomegalovirus infection. No antigen has been identified for these receptors. One entry per CDR3 protein results from TCRdb running MiXCR on the reads. The table shows about 920,000 distinct CDR3 sequences, with roughly 30% occurring only once. The sequencing here drew on cultured CD8+ T cells from PBMCs, taken from culture after CMV antigen stimulation. These TCRs come from a human donor in good health (CMV status not recorded). Some clones in this sample may be carry-over from other donors' samples.

This clonotype was found a few times. This rearrangement joins TRBV6-6 to TRBJ2-5; 7 nucleotides line up with TRBD1. The CDR3 totals 17 residues. Looked up from germline, CDR1 is MNHNY and CDR2 is SVGAGI (reference sequence). V shed 5 bases, J shed 2 bases, and the junction held 14 bases outside the gene matches. CDR3 nucleotides: TGTGCCAGCAGTCCCCTTATGCCAGGACAGGCACAAGAGACCCAGTACTTC. Protein sequence: CASSPLMPGQAQETQYF.

This clonotype has just a few counts. The genes are TRBV2 and TRBJ1-1; 7 bases line up with TRBD1. Trimming removed 11 bases from V and 3 bases from J; junction bases left unmatched: 15. The germline gives CDR1 SNHLY, CDR2 FYNNEI. This CDR3 is built from 15 residues. CDR3 residues: CAGKTGSNLDTEAFF. CDR3 coding DNA: TGTGCCGGGAAGACAGGGTCCAATTTGGACACTGAAGCTTTCTTT. The full variable domain, with the rest looked up from reference TRBV2 and TRBJ1-1, is EPEVTQTPSHQVTQMGQEVILRCVPISNHLYFYWYRQILGQKVEFLVSFYNNEISEKSEIFDDQFSVERPDGSNFTLKIRSTKLEDSAMYFCAGKTGSNLDTEAFFGQGTRLTVV.

This clonotype was detected only a few times. V is TRBV10-3 and J is TRBJ2-2; a possible D gene is TRBD1 (6 bases). The V and J ends lost 9 bases and 0 bases respectively, with 11 bases between them. The length of the CDR3 is 14 residues. Germline V gene lookup returns CDR1 ENHRY and CDR2 SYGVKD. The CDR3 region has the DNA TGTGCCATAAACAGGGACGCGAACACCGGGGAGCTGTTTTTT. It encodes CAINRDANTGELFF.

The chain recombines TRBV25-1 with TRBJ1-1, with a weak D call TRBD1 (6 bases). Germline V gives CDR1 MGHDK, CDR2 SYGVNS. The CDR3 covers 15 residues. V shed 7 bases and J shed 3 bases, with 18 bases lying between them. CDR3 region: CASTDPTGLDTEAFF. The CDR3 DNA sequence: TGTGCCAGCACCGATCCCACAGGGTTGGACACTGAAGCTTTCTTT.

This clonotype was counted a few times. J is TRBJ2-1 and V is TRBV7-9, with D maybe TRBD1 (5 bases). The V and J ends lost 5 bases and 1 base respectively, with 12 bases between them. The CDR3 covers 15 residues. CDR1 and CDR2 (germline): SEHNR, FQNEAQ (reference sequence). The CDR3 is CASSHTGRSYNEQFF. Written as DNA, the CDR3 is TGTGCCAGCAGCCATACAGGTCGTTCCTACAATGAGCAGTTCTTC.

This sequence joins TRBV12-3 or TRBV12-4 and TRBJ1-1; TRBD1 might be the D (6 bases). The V gene lost 6 bases and the J gene lost 6 bases, with 17 bases spanning the gap. The CDR3 is 14 amino acids. This CDR3 reads CASSGDNEVAEAFF. CDR3 DNA: TGTGCCAGCAGCGGGGACAACGAGGTCGCTGAAGCTTTCTTT.

A few counts support this clonotype. The rearrangement links TRBV19 to TRBJ1-1, with D perhaps TRBD1 (5 bases). Germline CDR1 is LNHDA and CDR2 is SQIVND (reference sequence). V was clipped by 3 bases and J by 1 base, with 15 bases between them. This CDR3 is 16 amino acids long. The CDR3 protein is CASSMSPGHPNTEAFF. Here the CDR3 DNA reads TGTGCCAGTAGTATGAGCCCCGGACACCCGAACACTGAAGCTTTCTTT.

V and J are TRBV5-8 and TRBJ2-7, with D possibly being TRBD1 (6 bases). The germline V gene encodes CDR1 SGHTS and CDR2 YDEGEE. The V gene lost 0 bases and the J gene lost 3 bases, with 10 bases spanning the gap. This CDR3 region has 14 residues. CDR3 DNA: TGTGCCAGCAGCTTGGTCGGGACAAACTACGAGCAGTACTTC. Translation: CASSLVGTNYEQYF. The full variable domain, its missing parts supplied by reference TRBV5-8 and TRBJ2-7, is EAGVTQSPTHLIKTRGQQATLRCSPISGHTSVYWYQQALGLGLQFLLWYDEGEERNRGNFPPRFSGRQFPNYSSELNVNALELEDSALYLCASSLVGTNYEQYFGPGTRLTVT.

The chain is built from TRBV29-1 and TRBJ1-2; tentative D call: TRBD1 (6 bases). This CDR3 has 12 residues. V was pared by 3 bases and J by 6 bases, with 11 bases between. CDR1 SQVTM and CDR2 ANQGSEA come from the germline V gene. The CDR3 nucleotides are TGCAGCGTTGATGTAGGGGGGGATGGCTACACCTTC. Amino acid sequence: CSVDVGGDGYTF.